These 21 T cell receptor beta chains came from one sample sequenced in a study of cytomegalovirus exposure and HLA in healthy donors. The PCR used 60 Vbeta and 13 Jbeta primers. Generated by immunoSEQ multiplex PCR, the TCRdb table keeps only in-frame clones and is missing some. The sample yields some 100,000 clones, roughly 79% seen once. Sequenced material: PBMCs. The receptors come from a female donor in good health and CMV-seropositive.

The chain employs TRBV5-1 and TRBJ2-7; TRBD1 is a possible D gene (6 bases). Germline-derived CDR1 and CDR2 are SGHRS and YFSETQ. This CDR3 has 15 residues. Trimming took off 4 bases at V and 2 bases at J, with 16 bases between the two ends. Here the CDR3 DNA reads TGCGCCAGCAGCCAGACAGGAGGATCCCCCTACGAGCAGTACTTC. This codes for CASSQTGGSPYEQYF.

The chain links TRBV5-1 to TRBJ2-5, with D tentatively TRBD1 (7 bases). V dropped 2 bases and J dropped 3 bases, with 14 bases sitting between them. The length of the CDR3 is 15 residues. CDR1 SGHRS and CDR2 YFSETQ come from the germline V gene. The CDR3 reads CASSFGGGTEETQYF. The CDR3 nucleotides read TGCGCCAGCAGCTTTGGTGGGGGGACAGAAGAGACCCAGTACTTC. The variable domain in full, completed from reference TRBV5-1 and TRBJ2-5, reads KAGVTQTPRYLIKTRGQQVTLSCSPISGHRSVSWYQQTPGQGLQFLFEYFSETQRNKGNFPGRFSGRQFSNSRSEMNVSTLELGDSALYLCASSFGGGTEETQYFGPGTRLLVL.

V gene TRBV5-1 combines with J gene TRBJ1-2; tentative D call: TRBD1 (5 bases). V dropped 2 bases and J dropped 7 bases, with 12 bases sitting between them. The CDR3 spans 13 residues. Germline V CDR1 and CDR2: SGHRS, YFSETQ. The CDR3: CASSLTRDGGYTF. Written as DNA, the CDR3 is TGCGCCAGCAGCTTAACCAGGGATGGTGGCTACACCTTC.

V usage is TRBV7-9 and J usage is TRBJ1-1, with D perhaps TRBD1 (6 bases). This CDR3 is built from 16 residues. V was trimmed by 5 bases and J by 3 bases, leaving 19 bases between them. CDR1 and CDR2 from the germline V gene are SEHNR and FQNEAQ (reference sequence). CDR3 amino acids: CASSTFRGAGDTEAFF. As DNA, the CDR3 is TGTGCCAGCAGCACCTTTCGGGGGGCAGGTGACACTGAAGCTTTCTTT.

This sequence joins TRBV29-1 and TRBJ2-7; 7 positions agree with TRBD1. CDR3 size: 12 residues. The ends lost 7 bases at V and 2 bases at J; junction bases unmatched: 5. Per germline, CDR1 SQVTM and CDR2 ANQGSEA. CDR3: CSGLTGPYEQYF. The CDR3 DNA reads TGCAGCGGGTTGACAGGGCCCTACGAGCAGTACTTC.

A remark on this clone: At the DNA level, this CDR3 is encoded by other sequences in the same sample as well. This chain connects TRBV5-1 to TRBJ1-1, with D possibly TRBD1 on 5 matching bases. CDR3 size: 14 residues. V lost 3 bases to trimming and J lost 2 bases, with 11 bases between them. CDR1 SGHRS and CDR2 YFSETQ come from the germline V gene. CDR3 sequence: CASSYGGGNTEAFF. Here the CDR3 DNA reads TGCGCCAGCAGCTATGGCGGGGGAAACACTGAAGCTTTCTTT. Together with reference TRBV5-1 and TRBJ1-1, the CDR3 gives the full variable domain: KAGVTQTPRYLIKTRGQQVTLSCSPISGHRSVSWYQQTPGQGLQFLFEYFSETQRNKGNFPGRFSGRQFSNSRSEMNVSTLELGDSALYLCASSYGGGNTEAFFGQGTRLTVV.

In this sample, this clone turned up a few times. The chain has TRBV5-4 and TRBJ2-1, with D uncertain. Germline values: CDR1 SGHNT, CDR2 YYREEE (reference sequence). The CDR3 length is 13 residues. V lost 5 bases and J 0 bases, leaving 6 bases between the germline ends. CDR3 loop: CASRLSSYNEQFF. The CDR3 DNA is TGTGCCAGCAGGCTGAGCTCCTACAATGAGCAGTTCTTC.

This chain joins TRBV9 and TRBJ1-5; TRBD1 agrees at 9 bases. V shed 3 bases and J 4 bases; nucleotides not matched to a gene: 2. The CDR3 sequence is 14 residues long. Germline V lookup: CDR1 SGDLS, CDR2 YYNGEE. The CDR3 sequence is CASSAGTGNQPQHF. CDR3 coding DNA: TGTGCCAGCAGCGCCGGGACAGGGAATCAGCCCCAGCATTTT. Based on the CDR3 plus reference TRBV9 and TRBJ1-5, the full variable domain is DSGVTQTPKHLITATGQRVTLRCSPRSGDLSVYWYQQSLDQGLQFLIQYYNGEERAKGNILERFSAQQFPDLHSELNLSSLELGDSALYFCASSAGTGNQPQHFGDGTRLSIL.

The chain joins TRBV29-1 to TRBJ1-5, with a tentative D call TRBD1 (6 bases). Germline V gives CDR1 SQVTM, CDR2 ANQGSEA. This CDR3 region has 13 residues. Trimming cost V 4 bases and J 5 bases, with 12 bases left between them. The CDR3 DNA sequence: TGCAGCGTTGTGCAGGGGCGAGATCAGCCCCAGCATTTT. Translated: CSVVQGRDQPQHF. Full variable domain (remainder filled in from reference TRBV29-1 and TRBJ1-5): SAVISQKPSRDICQRGTSLTIQCQVDSQVTMMFWYRQQPGQSLTLIATANQGSEATYESGFVIDKFPISRPNLTFSTLTVSNMSPEDSSIYLCSVVQGRDQPQHFGDGTRLSIL.

The rearrangement links TRBV4-3 to TRBJ1-1; TRBD1 agrees at 9 bases. V was clipped by 4 bases and J by 6 bases; unmatched bases: 9. The germline gives CDR1 LGHNA, CDR2 YSLEER. The CDR3 covers 15 residues. CDR3 sequence (DNA): TGCGCCAGCAGCCTCCCGGGACAGGGTTCGGCTGAAGCTTTCTTT. It specifies CASSLPGQGSAEAFF.

The rearrangement links TRBV9 to TRBJ2-1; D gene ambiguous. The CDR3 loop spans 12 amino acids. Deletions cut 0 bases from V and 10 bases from J, with 8 bases between. CDR1 and CDR2 from the germline V gene are SGDLS and YYNGEE. CDR3 residues: CASSVGGSEQFF. The CDR3 nucleotides read TGTGCCAGCAGCGTAGGAGGCAGCGAGCAGTTCTTC.

The rearrangement joins TRBV30 to TRBJ2-5; D perhaps matches TRBD2 (5 bases). The CDR3 sequence is 12 residues long. Germline loops: CDR1 GTSNPN, CDR2 SVGIG (reference sequence). V was clipped by 0 bases and J by 7 bases, with 9 bases between them. CDR3 coding DNA: TGTGCCTGGAGTGTAACCCGGGGGACCCAGTACTTC. It encodes CAWSVTRGTQYF.

The rearrangement links TRBV7-2 to TRBJ2-5; 8 bases map to TRBD2. The germline V gene has CDR1 SGHTA and CDR2 FQGNSA. The CDR3 runs to 16 residues. V lost 2 bases, J lost 5 bases, and 10 bases stayed unmatched. The chain's CDR3 is CASSLLGGRSEETQYF. DNA of the CDR3: TGTGCCAGCAGCTTATTAGGCGGGAGGAGTGAGGAGACCCAGTACTTC.

The chain joins TRBV7-3 to TRBJ1-6; maybe TRBD1 (5 bases). In germline, CDR1 is SGHTA, CDR2 FQGTGA. The length of the CDR3 is 14 residues. Trimming took 5 bases from V and 6 from J, leaving 11 bases between them. CDR3 protein: CASSPGLLNSPLHF. The CDR3 coding sequence is TGTGCCAGCAGCCCGGGACTGCTTAATTCACCCCTCCACTTT.

The V call is TRBV2, the J call TRBJ2-3, with 9 bases that match TRBD2. The CDR3 runs to 17 residues. With 5 bases clipped from V and 1 base from J, the junction kept 10 bases outside the gene matches. Germline-derived CDR1 and CDR2 are SNHLY and FYNNEI. The CDR3 region is CASSTHRLAVRTDTQYF. The CDR3 DNA is TGTGCCAGCAGTACTCATCGACTAGCGGTTCGCACAGATACGCAGTATTTT.

The table lists this clone with a count of one. J is TRBJ2-7 and V is TRBV7-8; 10 bases match TRBD1. Germline CDR1 SGHVS, CDR2 FQNEAQ. The CDR3 is 15 amino acids. V dropped 5 bases and J dropped 4; count of bases not matched to a gene: 8. DNA for the CDR3: TGTGCCAGCAGCCGGACAGGGGGACTCCGGTACGAGCAGTACTTC. It codes for CASSRTGGLRYEQYF.

The V call is TRBV6-4, the J call TRBJ2-2, with 7 bases that match TRBD1. The junction had 1 base not matched to a gene; V was cut back by 3 bases and J by 3 bases. CDR1 MRHNA and CDR2 SNTAGT come from the germline V gene. This CDR3 spans 14 amino acids. Here the CDR3 reads CASSDDRDTGELFF. As DNA, the CDR3 is TGTGCCAGCAGTGATGACAGGGACACCGGGGAGCTGTTTTTT.

V is TRBV18 and J is TRBJ1-5, with D possibly matching TRBD1 (5 bases). The germline V gene encodes CDR1 KGHSH and CDR2 LQKENI. The CDR3 loop spans 15 amino acids. Trimming shortened V by 0 bases and J by 7 bases, and 13 bases separated the two germline ends. CDR3: CASSPPGPREQPQHF. CDR3 DNA sequence: TGTGCCAGCTCACCACCGGGACCCCGGGAGCAGCCCCAGCATTTT.

The chain combines TRBV10-1 with TRBJ2-1; 10 bases match TRBD2. The CDR3 length is 14 residues. CDR1 WNHNN and CDR2 SYGVQD come from the germline V gene (reference sequence). Trimming took 5 bases from V and 4 from J; bases not matched to a gene: 2. CDR3 in DNA: TGCGCCAGCAGTTCTAGCGGGGGTTACAATGAGCAGTTCTTC. Its protein product is CASSSSGGYNEQFF.

This clone was seen a handful of times. The chain has TRBV5-6 and TRBJ1-1, with 7 nucleotides matching TRBD1. V trimming: 3 bases; J trimming: 0 bases; junction bases outside the gene matches: 2. Germline values: CDR1 SGHDT, CDR2 YYEEEE. The CDR3 runs to 14 residues. This chain's CDR3 is CASSWTGMNTEAFF. CDR3 nucleotides: TGTGCCAGCAGCTGGACAGGAATGAACACTGAAGCTTTCTTT.

The chain is built from TRBV6-5 and TRBJ2-7, with a possible D match to TRBD1 (7 bases). Germline assignment: CDR1 MNHEY and CDR2 SVGAGI. The CDR3 extends over 13 amino acids. Trimming shortened V by 7 bases and J by 3 bases, and 13 bases separated the two germline ends. CDR3 sequence reads: CASNQGGGYEQYF. Written as DNA, the CDR3 is TGTGCCAGCAATCAGGGGGGAGGCTACGAGCAGTACTTC.